Sequencing of this T cell receptor (beta chain) was carried out in a study of T-cell reconstitution after alpha-beta-depleted transplantation in children. The length of the CDR3 is 16 residues. Trimming removed 4 bases at V and 4 bases at J, with 17 bases between. Library preparation (for TCRbeta) was performed with unique molecular identifiers. MiXCR was run by TCRdb on the PCR reads, yielding one entry per CDR3 protein. The sample consists of around 700,000 distinct CDR3 sequences, 13% of them appearing once. This chain uses TRBV12-3 or TRBV12-4 with TRBJ1-5; tentatively, D is TRBD1 (6 bases). The source of this sequence is a girl aged 2-10 years with congenital amegakaryocytic thrombocytopenia, due to receive a stem cell transplant. Sequencing used PBMCs, obtained before TCRalphabeta/CD19-depleted stem cell transplant. The CDR3 loop is CASSSTDSPGNQPQHF. CDR3 bases: TGTGCCAGCAGTTCGACGGACAGCCCGGGTAATCAGCCCCAGCATTTT.